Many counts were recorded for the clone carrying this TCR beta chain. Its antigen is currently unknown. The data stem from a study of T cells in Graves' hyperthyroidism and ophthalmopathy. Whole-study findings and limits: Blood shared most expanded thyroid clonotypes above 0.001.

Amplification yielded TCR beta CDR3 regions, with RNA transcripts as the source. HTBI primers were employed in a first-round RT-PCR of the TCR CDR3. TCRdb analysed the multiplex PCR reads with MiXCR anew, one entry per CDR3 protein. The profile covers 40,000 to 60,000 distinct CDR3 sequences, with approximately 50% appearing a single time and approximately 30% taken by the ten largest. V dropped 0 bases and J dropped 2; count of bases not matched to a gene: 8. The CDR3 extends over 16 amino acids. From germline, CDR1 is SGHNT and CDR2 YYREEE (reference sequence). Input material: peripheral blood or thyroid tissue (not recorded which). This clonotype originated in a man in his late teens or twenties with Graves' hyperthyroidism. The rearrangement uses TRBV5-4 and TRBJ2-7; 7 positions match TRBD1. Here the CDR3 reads CASSLASRQGAYEQYF. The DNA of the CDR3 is TGTGCCAGCAGCTTGGCCTCGCGACAGGGTGCCTACGAGCAGTACTTC. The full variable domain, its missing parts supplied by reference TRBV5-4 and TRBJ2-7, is ETGVTQSPTHLIKTRGQQVTLRCSSQSGHNTVSWYQQALGQGPQFIFQYYREEENGRGNFPPRFSGLQFPNYSSELNVNALELDDSALYLCASSLASRQGAYEQYFGPGTRLTVT.